These 31 T cell receptor beta chains were sequenced from one sample in a study of cytomegalovirus exposure and HLA in healthy donors. PCR amplification relied on 60 Vbeta primers (plus 13 Jbeta primers). TCRdb's copy holds only in-frame clones and misses some; the assay was immunoSEQ multiplex PCR. The sample includes about 130,000 clones, around 73% seen only once; the top ten take 1.5%. Sequenced input: PBMCs. The receptors were gathered from a female donor in good health and CMV-seronegative.

The gene calls are TRBV4-3 and TRBJ1-1; D call uncertain. The length of the CDR3 is 13 residues. V dropped 6 bases and J dropped 1 base, with 9 bases sitting between them. Germline lookup yields CDR1 LGHNA and CDR2 YSLEER. The CDR3 DNA follows: TGCGCCAGCAGACGGGTCTCGAACACTGAAGCTTTCTTT. It codes for CASRRVSNTEAFF.

This clone occurred a few times. For the CDR3, the DNA is TGTGCCAGCAGTTTATACGGGAGGGCGGAGGAGACCCAGTACTTC. It yields the protein CASSLYGRAEETQYF. This chain joins TRBV27 and TRBJ2-5; 8 bases agree with TRBD2. Germline V gene data show CDR1 as MNHEY and CDR2 as SMNVEV (reference sequence). The CDR3 is made up of 15 amino acids. V dropped 1 base and J dropped 5; count of bases not matched to a gene: 6.

This sequence joins TRBV10-3 and TRBJ2-7, with TRBD2 as a possible D gene (6 bases). This CDR3 has 16 amino acids. Trimming stripped 0 bases from V and 2 bases from J, with 14 bases between. Germline V gene lookup returns CDR1 ENHRY and CDR2 SYGVKD. The CDR3: CAISESAGLWAYEQYF. The CDR3 region has the DNA TGTGCCATCAGTGAGTCCGCGGGGCTGTGGGCCTACGAGCAGTACTTC.

This chain's CDR3 is CASSFLAGGTGELFF. CDR3 nucleotide sequence: TGTGCCAGCAGTTTTCTAGCGGGGGGCACCGGGGAGCTGTTTTTT. The chain couples TRBV7-8 to TRBJ2-2, with TRBD2 matching 11 bases. V dropped 6 bases and J dropped 4; count of bases not matched to a gene: 4. CDR3 length: 15 amino acids. CDR1 is SGHVS and CDR2 is FQNEAQ in the germline V gene.

This clone was counted only a few times. The rearrangement joins TRBV29-1 to TRBJ1-5; perhaps TRBD1 as D (5 bases). Between the trimmed V and J ends, which lost 4 bases and 6 bases, there was a span of 10 bases. The V gene's germline CDR1 is SQVTM and CDR2 ANQGSEA. The CDR3 has 12 amino acids. The CDR3 here is CSVGGISQPQHF. The CDR3 bases are TGCAGCGTTGGGGGCATAAGTCAGCCCCAGCATTTT.

This rearrangement joins TRBV25-1 to TRBJ2-1, with 12 bases that match TRBD2. Germline V lookup: CDR1 MGHDK, CDR2 SYGVNS. CDR3 length equals 14 residues. J gave up 6 bases and V 5 bases, and 2 bases lay outside the gene matches. CDR3 loop: CASSRTSGVNEQFF. The CDR3 coding sequence is TGTGCCAGCAGTCGGACTAGCGGGGTCAATGAGCAGTTCTTC.

The chain employs TRBV28 and TRBJ1-3; D not certain. V was cut by 5 bases and J by 4 bases, with 18 bases left in between. This CDR3 spans 16 amino acids. The germline gives CDR1 MDHEN, CDR2 SYDVKM. The CDR3 region is CASSLLIPSAGNTIYF. CDR3 sequence (DNA): TGTGCCAGCAGTCTCCTAATTCCGAGCGCCGGAAACACCATATATTTT.

This clone appeared a single time. The chain links TRBV30 to TRBJ2-5; D call uncertain. The germline V gene encodes CDR1 GTSNPN and CDR2 SVGIG (reference sequence). Trimming took off 3 bases at V and 3 bases at J, with 8 bases between the two ends. The CDR3 length is 12 residues. The CDR3 nucleotides are TGTGCCTGGAGCGGTAACGAAGAGACCCAGTACTTC. Its protein product is CAWSGNEETQYF.

DNA of the CDR3: TGTGCCAGCAGTTCAGGCCGGGAGTTTTACGAGCAGTACTTC. Protein sequence: CASSSGREFYEQYF. The rearrangement uses TRBV27 and TRBJ2-7, with D perhaps TRBD2 (6 bases). Germline loops: CDR1 MNHEY, CDR2 SMNVEV (reference sequence). This CDR3 has 14 amino acids. V was shortened by 4 bases and J by 4 bases, with 14 bases between the two germline ends.

The chain uses TRBV10-3 and TRBJ1-5; 11 bases align to TRBD1. The CDR3 is made up of 17 amino acids. V dropped 5 bases and J dropped 4; count of bases not matched to a gene: 10. In germline, CDR1 is ENHRY, CDR2 SYGVKD. The CDR3: CAISNPAGTGGNQPQHF. CDR3 in DNA: TGTGCCATCAGTAACCCTGCCGGGACAGGGGGAAATCAGCCCCAGCATTTT.

This chain links TRBV5-1 with TRBJ2-5; D possibly corresponds to TRBD1 (6 bases). The CDR3 is 15 residues long. Looked up from germline, CDR1 is SGHRS and CDR2 is YFSETQ. V dropped 1 base and J dropped 4 bases, with 14 bases sitting between them. CDR3 nucleotides: TGCGCCAGCAGCTTGAGGGGACACCCCCGAGAGACCCAGTACTTC. Its protein is CASSLRGHPRETQYF.

This clone was observed a handful of times. Within the sample, other DNA sequences also encode this same CDR3. The chain combines TRBV9 with TRBJ2-7; D is possibly TRBD2 (6 bases). V was pared by 3 bases and J by 3 bases, with 19 bases between. Germline V gene sequence: CDR1 SGDLS, CDR2 YYNGEE. The CDR3 loop spans 16 amino acids. CDR3 sequence: CASSEAPAGFVYEQYF. The CDR3 bases are TGTGCCAGCAGCGAGGCCCCGGCGGGATTCGTCTACGAGCAGTACTTC.

The chain has TRBV5-5 and TRBJ2-2, with D perhaps matching TRBD1 (5 bases). V was cut by 5 bases and J by 1 base, with 9 bases left in between. Germline CDR1 reads SGHKS; CDR2 reads YYEKEE (reference sequence). The CDR3 runs to 14 residues. The CDR3 bases are TGTGCCAGCAGGGCTGACAGGAACACCGGGGAGCTGTTTTTT. Its translation is CASRADRNTGELFF.

The rearrangement links TRBV4-3 to TRBJ2-1; 9 bases align to TRBD2. Germline trimming cut 3 bases from V and 4 bases from J; bases unmatched to any gene: 7. This CDR3 has 16 amino acids. Germline CDR1 reads LGHNA; CDR2 reads YSLEER. The CDR3 loop is CASSQVAGVVYNEQFF. CDR3 in DNA: TGCGCCAGCAGCCAGGTAGCGGGAGTGGTATACAATGAGCAGTTCTTC.

V gene TRBV4-1 combines with J gene TRBJ2-1; possible D gene TRBD2, 6 bases. Germline loops: CDR1 MGHRA, CDR2 YSYEKL. The V end was cut by 3 bases, the J end by 9 bases, with 21 bases between. This CDR3 region has 16 residues. CDR3 nucleotides: TGCGCCAGCAGCCAGCCGCGACTAGTGCGGTCAGGTGAGCAGTTCTTC. Its translation: CASSQPRLVRSGEQFF.

The rearrangement uses TRBV5-4 and TRBJ1-6, with unresolved D. V lost 2 bases and J 8 bases, leaving 17 bases between the germline ends. Germline CDR1 is SGHNT and CDR2 is YYREEE (reference sequence). The CDR3 is made up of 16 amino acids. DNA for the CDR3: TGTGCCAGCAGCTTTGGACTTCCCCTCGGGGATTCACCCCTCCACTTT. This sequence encodes CASSFGLPLGDSPLHF.

The count of this clone is one. This chain connects TRBV2 to TRBJ1-1; TRBD1 is a possible D gene (5 bases). The V end lost 7 bases, the J end lost 5 bases, and 20 bases lay between the germline ends. Per germline, CDR1 SNHLY and CDR2 FYNNEI. The CDR3 sequence is 15 residues long. DNA of the CDR3: TGTGCCAGCATCCGTATGGGGGGGGTTGAAACTGAAGCTTTCTTT. Translated, it gives CASIRMGGVETEAFF.

The genes are TRBV7-9 and TRBJ2-1; tentatively, D is TRBD2 (6 bases). The V gene's germline CDR1 is SEHNR and CDR2 FQNEAQ (reference sequence). There are 14 residues in the CDR3. Trimming left V 4 bases short and J 7 bases short, with 14 bases between. The chain's CDR3 is CASSWAPEGNEQFF. CDR3 coding DNA: TGTGCCAGCAGCTGGGCCCCGGAGGGAAATGAGCAGTTCTTC.

The count of this clone is one. The chain joins TRBV5-1 to TRBJ2-7; 11 bases are a match to TRBD2. The CDR3 sequence is 18 residues long. With 2 bases clipped from V and 0 bases from J, the junction kept 10 bases outside the gene matches. Germline CDR1 is SGHRS and CDR2 is YFSETQ. In nucleotides, the CDR3 is TGCGCCAGCAGCTTAATCGCCACCGGGACTAGCGGCTCCTACGAGCAGTACTTC. It codes for CASSLIATGTSGSYEQYF.

The V and J genes are TRBV18 and TRBJ2-1, with D perhaps matching TRBD2 (6 bases). The CDR3 sequence is 14 residues long. Trimming removed 1 base at V and 5 bases at J, with 9 bases between. Germline V gives CDR1 KGHSH, CDR2 LQKENI. The CDR3 DNA sequence: TGTGCCAGCTCACCACGGGACTCTCACAATGAGCAGTTCTTC. Translating it yields CASSPRDSHNEQFF.

This chain joins TRBV27 and TRBJ1-1; D unclear. V lost 6 bases and J lost 1, with 6 bases in between. The germline V gene has CDR1 MNHEY and CDR2 SMNVEV (reference sequence). This CDR3 has 12 residues. The DNA of the CDR3 is TGTGCCAGCAGCCACAGGAACACTGAAGCTTTCTTT. Its translation is CASSHRNTEAFF.

The rearrangement joins TRBV18 to TRBJ2-7; 11 bases map to TRBD2. The germline CDR1 and CDR2 sequences are KGHSH and LQKENI. The J segment lost 1 base and the V segment lost 6 bases, leaving 8 bases of the junction unmatched. This CDR3 has 16 amino acids. The CDR3 sequence: CASSPTGLAGSYEQYF. The CDR3 DNA sequence: TGTGCCAGCTCCCCGACAGGACTAGCGGGTTCCTACGAGCAGTACTTC.

The chain is built from TRBV19 and TRBJ1-4; no clear D gene. This CDR3 is 13 amino acids long. Per the germline V gene, CDR1 is LNHDA and CDR2 is SQIVND (reference sequence). V was shortened by 4 bases and J by 4 bases, with 7 bases between the two germline ends. The CDR3 nucleotides read TGTGCCAGTAGTAACAAGATTAATGAAAAACTGTTTTTT. Translated, it gives CASSNKINEKLFF.

The chain links TRBV5-5 to TRBJ2-7; TRBD2 aligns across 7 bases. The trim removed 4 bases at V and 5 bases at J, leaving 9 bases unmatched. The germline V gene encodes CDR1 SGHKS and CDR2 YYEKEE (reference sequence). The CDR3 consists of 14 residues. In DNA form, the CDR3 reads TGTGCCAGCAGCCTCGGGACTCGGGGGGACGAGCAGTACTTC. Protein: CASSLGTRGDEQYF.

The V gene is TRBV11-2, the J gene TRBJ1-3; no definite D call. The CDR3 totals 15 residues. Trimming removed 4 bases at V and 4 bases at J, with 14 bases between. Germline V gene sequence: CDR1 SGHAT, CDR2 FQNNGV. The CDR3: CASSWVEGLGNTIYF. CDR3 coding DNA: TGTGCCAGCAGCTGGGTGGAGGGTCTGGGAAACACCATATATTTT.

V is TRBV15 and J is TRBJ1-1, with 11 bases aligning to TRBD1. The J segment lost 4 bases and the V segment lost 2 bases, leaving 12 bases of the junction unmatched. The length of the CDR3 is 18 residues. Germline loops: CDR1 LNHNV, CDR2 YYDKDF (reference sequence). The CDR3 DNA sequence: TGTGCCACCAGCAGACAAAGGACAGGGGGCATTTTTAGCACTGAAGCTTTCTTT. The encoded protein is CATSRQRTGGIFSTEAFF.

V gene TRBV27 combines with J gene TRBJ2-7; possibly TRBD1 for D (5 bases). The CDR3 is 14 amino acids. The ends were cut back, 0 bases at V and 2 bases at J, with 8 bases in the middle. Germline values: CDR1 MNHEY, CDR2 SMNVEV (reference sequence). The CDR3 spells CASSLSDKTYEQYF. The CDR3 DNA sequence: TGTGCCAGCAGTTTATCGGACAAGACCTACGAGCAGTACTTC.

This clone appeared a single time. The J gene is TRBJ1-1, the V gene TRBV18, with 9 bases matching TRBD1. Germline V gives CDR1 KGHSH, CDR2 LQKENI. The CDR3 consists of 17 residues. J gave up 4 bases and V 3 bases, and 12 bases lay outside the gene matches. CDR3 region: CASSPGTGPSVGTEAFF. As DNA, the CDR3 is TGTGCCAGCTCACCTGGGACAGGGCCTTCAGTGGGCACTGAAGCTTTCTTT.

The table lists this clone with a few counts. The genes are TRBV27 and TRBJ1-2; no firm D call. The CDR3 runs 13 residues. V was clipped by 2 bases and J by 2 bases, with 6 bases between them. Germline loops: CDR1 MNHEY, CDR2 SMNVEV (reference sequence). The CDR3 DNA reads as TGTGCCAGCAGTTTACGAGGGAACTATGGCTACACCTTC. It is translated as CASSLRGNYGYTF.

V gene TRBV4-1 combines with J gene TRBJ1-2; 7 bases match TRBD1. Germline values: CDR1 MGHRA, CDR2 YSYEKL. Trimming removed 1 base from V and 4 bases from J; junction bases left unmatched: 3. The CDR3 covers 14 residues. The CDR3 DNA reads as TGCGCCAGCAGCCAAGCGACAGGGTTCTATGGCTACACCTTC. Amino acid sequence: CASSQATGFYGYTF.

The rearrangement uses TRBV7-8 and TRBJ1-4; weak D call: TRBD1 (6 bases). CDR1 and CDR2 from the germline V gene are SGHVS and FQNEAQ. V was cut by 4 bases and J by 3 bases, with 12 bases left in between. This CDR3 comprises 15 residues. The CDR3 DNA reads as TGTGCCAGCAGCTCCAGGGGAAGGGCTAATGAAAAACTGTTTTTT. Translating gives CASSSRGRANEKLFF.